This entry lists 22 T cell receptor beta chains sequenced from one sample in a study of blood T cells in healthy people across ages (dated by TCRdb to about 2015). Libraries were prepared through 5' RACE. The sequencer was an Illumina HiSeq 2500. A second 7 to 11 cycle PCR used a sample-barcoded 5' primer and a J-beta primer mix. TCRdb passed the public sequencing reads through fastp at Q25 and MiXCR, retaining productive beta sequences. Duplicate CDR3 protein sequences are folded into a single record with the most common DNA and genes. In this sample the table shows approximately 1.5 million distinct CDR3 sequences, approximately 32% of which occur a single time. The ten largest clones capture around 11% of the sample. The sequenced sample consisted of blood. The receptors come from a woman aged 30 to 39 in good health.

This clonotype was detected a few times. This sequence joins TRBV10-2 and TRBJ2-7; TRBD2 is a possible D gene (6 bases). Germline CDR1 WSHSY, CDR2 SAAADI. V was trimmed by 1 base and J by 1 base, leaving 20 bases between them. CDR3 length: 18 amino acids. CDR3 nucleotides: TGCGCCAGCAGTGAGTTCAACTTACTAGCTGTGGGGTCCTACGAGCAGTACTTC. It translates to CASSEFNLLAVGSYEQYF.

This chain connects TRBV2 to TRBJ1-5, with D tentatively TRBD1 (5 bases). The germline V gene has CDR1 SNHLY and CDR2 FYNNEI. The CDR3 length is 16 residues. Trimming removed 4 bases at V and 5 bases at J, with 18 bases between. The CDR3 DNA reads as TGTGCCAGCAGTGTAGGGCCAGTGGGGCGGGATCAGCCCCAGCATTTT. The encoded protein is CASSVGPVGRDQPQHF.

The rearrangement links TRBV30 to TRBJ1-5; the D is unclear. CDR3 length: 13 amino acids. Germline V lookup: CDR1 GTSNPN, CDR2 SVGIG (reference sequence). V dropped 2 bases and J dropped 0 bases, with 5 bases sitting between them. Here the CDR3 reads CAWSPSSNQPQHF. CDR3 nucleotide sequence: TGTGCCTGGAGTCCAAGTAGCAATCAGCCCCAGCATTTT.

The gene calls are TRBV7-3 and TRBJ2-7; TRBD1 agrees at 9 bases. This CDR3 has 15 residues. Germline CDR1 and CDR2: SGHTA and FQGTGA. J lost 3 bases, V lost 5 bases, and 8 bases had no gene match. Written as DNA, the CDR3 is TGTGCCAGCAGCGTATCGGGACAGGGTCGCTACGAGCAGTACTTC. This sequence encodes CASSVSGQGRYEQYF.

This clonotype was found many times. The CDR3 sequence is CASGPSGRTYEQYF. CDR3 in DNA: TGTGCCAGCGGCCCTAGCGGGAGGACCTACGAGCAGTACTTC. The chain employs TRBV12-3 or TRBV12-4 and TRBJ2-7, with 11 bases aligning to TRBD2. The J segment lost 2 bases and the V segment lost 8 bases, leaving 5 bases of the junction unmatched. The length of the CDR3 is 14 residues.

V is TRBV9 and J is TRBJ1-1; D is possibly TRBD1 (6 bases). Trimming removed 2 bases from V and 0 bases from J, with 8 bases in between. Germline V gene data show CDR1 as SGDLS and CDR2 as YYNGEE. This CDR3 is 14 amino acids long. CDR3: CASSVDSLNTEAFF. The CDR3 region has the DNA TGTGCCAGCAGCGTGGACAGCTTGAACACTGAAGCTTTCTTT.

This clonotype has just a few counts. J is TRBJ1-1 and V is TRBV5-1; 9 nucleotides line up with TRBD1. With V trimmed by 2 bases and J by 8 bases, 10 bases remained unmatched. This CDR3 has 15 residues. Germline V CDR1 and CDR2: SGHRS, YFSETQ. Here the CDR3 reads CASSFGDRVSGEAFF. The CDR3 DNA sequence: TGCGCCAGCAGCTTCGGGGACAGGGTCTCCGGCGAAGCTTTCTTT.

For the CDR3, the DNA is TGTGCCAGCAGTGACGGCAGTCCCAATCAGCCCCAGCATTTT. Amino acids: CASSDGSPNQPQHF. The rearrangement uses TRBV2 and TRBJ1-5; D gene ambiguous. From germline, CDR1 is SNHLY and CDR2 FYNNEI. V was shortened by 3 bases and J by 3 bases, with 9 bases between the two germline ends. The CDR3 length is 14 residues.

This clonotype was recorded a few times. The V and J genes are TRBV7-9 and TRBJ1-2; 7 nucleotides line up with TRBD1. V lost 5 bases and J lost 3; bases outside the gene matches: 9. Germline loops: CDR1 SEHNR, CDR2 FQNEAQ (reference sequence). The CDR3 runs 15 residues. CDR3 nucleotides: TGTGCCAGCAGCGTCGGGACAGCGACTTACTATGGCTACACCTTC. Protein product: CASSVGTATYYGYTF. The complete variable domain, with remaining parts taken from reference TRBV7-9 and TRBJ1-2, reads DTGVSQNPRHKITKRGQNVTFRCDPISEHNRLYWYRQTLGQGPEFLTYFQNEAQLEKSRLLSDRFSAERPKGSFSTLEIQRTEQGDSAMYLCASSVGTATYYGYTFGSGTRLTVV.

The chain combines TRBV4-2 with TRBJ2-6; D not certain. The germline V and J ends were trimmed by 8 bases and 3 bases, with 14 bases remaining between them. From germline, CDR1 is LGHNA and CDR2 YNFKEQ. This CDR3 is 15 amino acids long. Here the CDR3 reads CASSRSAGGANVLTF. The CDR3 coding sequence is TGTGCCAGCTCAAGGTCAGCTGGTGGGGCCAACGTCCTGACTTTC.

The table lists this clonotype with a few counts. At one of its ends the junction is not consistent with the germline gene, which may arise from a read error. CDR3 sequence (DNA): TGCGCCAACAGCCCTCTAGCGGCGTTGGGGTACAATGAGCAGTTCTTC. Protein: CANSPLAALGYNEQFF. The chain employs TRBV5-1 and TRBJ2-1, with 7 bases fitting TRBD2. The germline V gene has CDR1 SGHRS and CDR2 YFSETQ. The CDR3 is 16 amino acids.

In this sample, this clonotype turned up a few times. The chain links TRBV3-1 to TRBJ2-1, with 8 nucleotides matching TRBD2. The V and J ends lost 2 bases and 9 bases, in that order; junction bases with no gene match: 9. Looked up from germline, CDR1 is LGHDT and CDR2 is YNNKEL (reference sequence). The CDR3 runs to 15 residues. The CDR3 loop reads CASSQTGGLAGEQFF. The CDR3 region has the DNA TGTGCCAGCAGCCAAACGGGGGGGCTAGCGGGTGAGCAGTTCTTC.

The rearrangement joins TRBV4-2 to TRBJ2-5, with 10 bases that match TRBD2. The CDR3 is made up of 16 amino acids. The ends lost 0 bases at V and 2 bases at J; junction bases unmatched: 3. Germline V gives CDR1 LGHNA, CDR2 YNFKEQ. CDR3 residues: CASSQDTSGVQETQYF. The CDR3, as DNA: TGTGCCAGCAGCCAAGACACTAGCGGGGTACAAGAGACCCAGTACTTC.

This clonotype has just a few counts. The chain has TRBV12-3 or TRBV12-4 and TRBJ2-7; 7 bases map to TRBD1. Trimming cost V 5 bases and J 6 bases; bases outside gene matches: 10. This CDR3 has 14 amino acids. The CDR3 region has the DNA TGTGCCAGCAGTGTGGGGACAGCAAAAATCGAGCAGTACTTC. Its translation is CASSVGTAKIEQYF.

The chain recombines TRBV6-1 with TRBJ2-3; weak D call: TRBD2 (6 bases). V gave up 3 bases and J gave up 2 bases, with 12 bases separating them. This CDR3 region has 15 residues. In germline, CDR1 is MNHNS, CDR2 SASEGT. The DNA of the CDR3 is TGTGCCAGCAGTGATAGTCTAGCGTACACAGATACGCAGTATTTT. Protein sequence: CASSDSLAYTDTQYF.

V gene TRBV27 combines with J gene TRBJ2-1, with D possibly matching TRBD2 (5 bases). The V end lost 0 bases, the J end lost 7 bases, and 13 bases lay between the germline ends. The CDR3 has 15 residues. CDR1 MNHEY and CDR2 SMNVEV come from the germline V gene (reference sequence). The CDR3 spells CASSLSDPRGNEQFF. In DNA form, the CDR3 reads TGTGCCAGCAGTTTATCTGACCCCCGGGGTAATGAGCAGTTCTTC.

This clonotype was detected only once. The DNA of the CDR3 is TGCGCCAGCAGACAGGGGGAATCAGCCCAGCATTTT. Protein: CASRQGESAQHF. The chain links TRBV5-1 to TRBJ1-5; TRBD1 matches 8 bases. V lost 5 bases, J lost 11 bases, and 6 bases stayed unmatched. CDR3 length: 12 residues. Per the germline V gene, CDR1 is SGHRS and CDR2 is YFSETQ.

The rearrangement joins TRBV7-2 to TRBJ2-7; 7 bases align to TRBD1. CDR1 and CDR2 (germline): SGHTA, FQGNSA. This CDR3 comprises 15 residues. J lost 2 bases, V lost 1 base, and 5 bases had no gene match. The CDR3 here is CASSLVVTGAYEQYF. The CDR3 nucleotides read TGTGCCAGCAGCTTAGTCGTTACAGGGGCCTACGAGCAGTACTTC.

V and J are TRBV18 and TRBJ1-5; D remains ambiguous. The V gene's germline CDR1 is KGHSH and CDR2 LQKENI. The CDR3 is made up of 16 amino acids. With 3 bases removed from V and 2 bases from J, the gap between germline ends came to 14 bases. The chain's CDR3 is CASSPPSPGGNQPQHF. The DNA of the CDR3 is TGTGCCAGCTCACCTCCCTCCCCCGGGGGCAATCAGCCCCAGCATTTT.

J is TRBJ1-2 and V is TRBV6-5; D is perhaps TRBD1 (6 bases). Germline loops: CDR1 MNHEY, CDR2 SVGAGI. Trimming left V 1 base short and J 6 bases short, with 12 bases between. The CDR3 has 14 amino acids. The CDR3 here is CASSYLAGADGYTF. In DNA form, the CDR3 reads TGTGCCAGCAGTTACTTGGCAGGGGCGGATGGCTACACCTTC.

This clonotype came up many times. This chain joins TRBV6-2 or TRBV6-3 and TRBJ2-5, with TRBD1 identical over 10 bases. J lost 5 bases, V lost 5 bases, and 11 bases had no gene match. This CDR3 has 16 residues. CDR1 MNHEY and CDR2 SVGEGT come from the germline V gene. CDR3: CASSTSGTGAWETQYF. The CDR3 nucleotides read TGTGCCAGCAGTACCTCCGGGACAGGGGCGTGGGAGACCCAGTACTTC.

This clonotype was seen more than once but under ten times. Relative to the germline gene, one junction end is altered; a read error may explain this. This chain connects TRBV28 to TRBJ2-3; 7 bases match TRBD2. This CDR3 has 18 residues. Germline V lookup: CDR1 MDHEN, CDR2 SYDVKM. In nucleotides, the CDR3 is TGTGCCAGCAGTCAGACGGCGATAAGCGGGACCGGCACGGATACGCAGTATTTT. Its translation: CASSQTAISGTGTDTQYF. Together with reference TRBV28 and TRBJ2-3, the CDR3 gives the full variable domain: DVKVTQSSRYLVKRTGEKVFLECVQDMDHENMFWYRQDPGLGLRLIYFSYDVKMKEKGDIPEGYSVSREKKERFSLILESASTNQTSMYLCASSQTAISGTGTDTQYFGPGTRLTVL.